Given below is one T cell receptor (beta chain) in context. Its specificity is unknown. TCRdb's table, derived via immunoSEQ multiplex PCR, lists solely in-frame clones and lacks some. Altogether around 91,000 clones are present, about nine tenths being singletons, with the ten largest covering about 20%. Each patient's relapse followed autologous stem cell transplantation, and brentuximab vedotin exposure varied. The data were obtained in a study of PD-1 blockade in classical Hodgkin lymphoma. Study details: Every 2 weeks, patients had 3 mg/kg nivolumab intravenously. General study results and limits: Excluded were patients who started nivolumab under 1 year after ASCT, a group that had lower diversity. Diversity in CD4+ TCRs, unlike that measured in CD8+ TCRs, had risen significantly by C4D1.

J gave up 5 bases and V 10 bases, and 8 bases lay outside the gene matches. Germline assignment: CDR1 ENHRY and CDR2 SYGVKD. The CDR3 extends over 14 amino acids. The chain combines TRBV10-3 with TRBJ2-7; 13 bases match TRBD2. The receptor comes from a human donor with classical Hodgkin lymphoma. Sequenced material: peripheral blood mononuclear cells (PBMCs), taken at baseline. The CDR3 DNA reads TGTGCCACCGGACTAGCGGGAGTGAGGAACGAGCAGTACTTC. Protein sequence: CATGLAGVRNEQYF.